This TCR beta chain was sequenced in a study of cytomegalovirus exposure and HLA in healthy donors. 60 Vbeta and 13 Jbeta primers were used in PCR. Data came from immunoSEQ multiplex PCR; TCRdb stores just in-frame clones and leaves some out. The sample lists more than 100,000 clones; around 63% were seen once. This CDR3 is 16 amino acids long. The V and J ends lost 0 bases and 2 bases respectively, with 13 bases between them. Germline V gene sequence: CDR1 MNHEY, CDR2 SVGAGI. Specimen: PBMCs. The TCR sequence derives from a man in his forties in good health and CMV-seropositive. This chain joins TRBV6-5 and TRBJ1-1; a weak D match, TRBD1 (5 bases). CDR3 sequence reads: CASSYSTRGANTEAFF. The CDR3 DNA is TGTGCCAGCAGTTACTCGACAAGGGGCGCAAACACTGAAGCTTTCTTT.